Shown below are 14 T cell receptor beta chains from a single sample sequenced in a study of Ad26.COV2.S vaccination and SARS-CoV-2 variants. The treatment is: 15 to 20 received Ad26.COV2.S at low or high dose, single or two shots; a few received placebo; per-sample allocation not given. The samples date from day 63 after the first vaccine or placebo injection. TCRdb's copy holds only in-frame clones and misses some; the assay was immunoSEQ multiplex PCR. Of some 300,000 clones detected, around four fifths appear once; the ten largest clones hold around 2%. The input for sequencing was peripheral blood, taken in a trial of Ad26.COV2.S vaccine versus placebo. The receptors were sampled from a person between 18 and 59 years old who received the Ad26.COV2.S COVID-19 vaccine or a placebo.

CDR3 loop: CAISDPVLVTYTQYF. As DNA, the CDR3 is TGTGCCATCAGTGATCCGGTCTTAGTCACGTATACGCAGTATTTT. The rearrangement links TRBV10-3 to TRBJ2-3; D ambiguous. The germline V gene has CDR1 ENHRY and CDR2 SYGVKD. Between the trimmed V and J ends, which lost 3 bases and 7 bases, there was a span of 17 bases. There are 15 residues in the CDR3.

The chain employs TRBV27 and TRBJ1-4; the D gene is possibly TRBD1 (5 bases). The germline V and J ends were trimmed by 2 bases and 7 bases, with 20 bases remaining between them. The CDR3 sequence is 17 residues long. Germline CDR1 and CDR2: MNHEY and SMNVEV (reference sequence). In DNA, the CDR3 is TGTGCCAGCAGTTTAGTTGGGGGTCGGCTACTGAGTGAAAAACTGTTTTTT. Translating gives CASSLVGGRLLSEKLFF.

This sequence joins TRBV5-5 and TRBJ2-1; 7 bases align to TRBD1. Germline CDR1 and CDR2: SGHKS and YYEKEE (reference sequence). The CDR3 runs to 14 residues. V dropped 3 bases and J dropped 6; count of bases not matched to a gene: 6. CDR3 amino acids: CASSWRTGGNEQFF. CDR3 DNA sequence: TGTGCCAGCAGCTGGCGGACAGGAGGCAATGAGCAGTTCTTC.

The rearrangement uses TRBV6-6 and TRBJ1-1, with D hard to call. The CDR3 is 12 amino acids. Trimming shortened V by 0 bases and J by 7 bases, and 6 bases separated the two germline ends. Germline assignment: CDR1 MNHNY and CDR2 SVGAGI (reference sequence). The DNA for the CDR3 is TGTGCCAGCAGTTACTCCATTCTTGAAGCTTTCTTT. Translated: CASSYSILEAFF.

The CDR3 DNA reads as TGTGCCTCGCAGTCGGGTTCTAGCGGTGGAGCTACCTACGAGCAGTACTTC. This gives the protein CASQSGSSGGATYEQYF. The V and J genes are TRBV30 and TRBJ2-7, with 7 bases identical to TRBD2. CDR3 length equals 17 residues. V was pared by 7 bases and J by 2 bases, with 20 bases of the junction left unmatched. The germline CDR1 and CDR2 sequences are GTSNPN and SVGIG (reference sequence).

This chain joins TRBV6-5 and TRBJ1-1; 8 bases fit TRBD1. The CDR3 has 16 amino acids. CDR1 is MNHEY, CDR2 SVGAGI, per germline. The trim removed 2 bases at V and 2 bases at J, leaving 7 bases unmatched. The CDR3 loop is CASSYTPGGTNTEAFF. The CDR3 DNA sequence: TGTGCCAGCAGTTACACACCAGGGGGCACCAACACTGAAGCTTTCTTT.

This clone was seen once. The rearrangement joins TRBV2 to TRBJ2-2; D possibly corresponds to TRBD2 (7 bases). Germline V gene data show CDR1 as SNHLY and CDR2 as FYNNEI. CDR3 length: 12 amino acids. Trimming pared 8 bases from V and 7 bases from J, leaving 11 bases between. CDR3 sequence (DNA): TGTGCCAGCGGGGGGGCAAGCGGGGAGCTGTTTTTT. This sequence encodes CASGGASGELFF.

V and J are TRBV3-1 (or the pseudogene TRBV3-2) and TRBJ2-5, with 9 bases lining up with TRBD2. With 6 bases clipped from V and 4 bases from J, the junction kept 9 bases outside the gene matches. Germline V gene data show CDR1 as LGHDT and CDR2 as YNNKEL (reference sequence). This CDR3 contains 15 residues. The CDR3 bases are TGTGCCAGCAGGCCCTGGGCGACTAGCGGAGAGACCCAGTACTTC. This codes for CASRPWATSGETQYF.

This sequence joins TRBV11-1 and TRBJ2-3; D ambiguous. The CDR3 runs 14 residues. Trimming shortened V by 5 bases and J by 4 bases, and 13 bases separated the two germline ends. Germline loops: CDR1 SGHAT, CDR2 FQDESV (reference sequence). The CDR3 sequence is CASSPRYEADTQYF. For the CDR3, the DNA is TGTGCCAGCAGCCCGAGATATGAGGCAGATACGCAGTATTTT.

This sequence joins TRBV9 and TRBJ1-2, with D possibly matching TRBD1 (6 bases). Germline V gene lookup returns CDR1 SGDLS and CDR2 YYNGEE. The CDR3 is 14 residues long. With 0 bases removed from V and 8 bases from J, the gap between germline ends came to 14 bases. In DNA form, the CDR3 reads TGTGCCAGCAGCGTAGATCGGGGGGCCTACGGCTACACCTTC. Translation: CASSVDRGAYGYTF.

The chain couples TRBV28 to TRBJ2-7; D is unclear. The germline V and J ends were trimmed by 2 bases and 7 bases, with 15 bases remaining between them. The CDR3 is 14 residues long. Per the germline V gene, CDR1 is MDHEN and CDR2 is SYDVKM. Written as DNA, the CDR3 is TGTGCCAGCAGTTTAATGCAAGCGCTGGTGGAGCAGTACTTC. Its translation: CASSLMQALVEQYF.

V and J are TRBV2 and TRBJ1-1; the D gene is possibly TRBD1 (5 bases). The CDR3 has 14 amino acids. CDR1 and CDR2 (germline): SNHLY, FYNNEI. The ends were cut back, 8 bases at V and 2 bases at J, with 15 bases in the middle. CDR3: CASSVFGGNTEAFF. In DNA, the CDR3 is TGTGCCAGCTCAGTCTTTGGGGGAAACACTGAAGCTTTCTTT.

For the CDR3, the DNA is TGTGCCAGCGCCGATCGGGGACAGGGATCTGGAAACACCATATATTTT. Residues: CASADRGQGSGNTIYF. The genes are TRBV6-6 and TRBJ1-3; TRBD1 matches 9 bases. Germline loops: CDR1 MNHNY, CDR2 SVGAGI (reference sequence). The ends lost 8 bases at V and 1 base at J; junction bases unmatched: 9. This CDR3 has 16 amino acids.

The count of this clone is one. J is TRBJ2-7 and V is TRBV2; no firm D call. V was cut by 3 bases and J by 5 bases, with 14 bases left in between. CDR3 length: 14 residues. The germline V gene has CDR1 SNHLY and CDR2 FYNNEI. CDR3 DNA: TGTGCCAGCAGTGACCTAACCATGACGGACGAGCAGTACTTC. The encoded protein is CASSDLTMTDEQYF.